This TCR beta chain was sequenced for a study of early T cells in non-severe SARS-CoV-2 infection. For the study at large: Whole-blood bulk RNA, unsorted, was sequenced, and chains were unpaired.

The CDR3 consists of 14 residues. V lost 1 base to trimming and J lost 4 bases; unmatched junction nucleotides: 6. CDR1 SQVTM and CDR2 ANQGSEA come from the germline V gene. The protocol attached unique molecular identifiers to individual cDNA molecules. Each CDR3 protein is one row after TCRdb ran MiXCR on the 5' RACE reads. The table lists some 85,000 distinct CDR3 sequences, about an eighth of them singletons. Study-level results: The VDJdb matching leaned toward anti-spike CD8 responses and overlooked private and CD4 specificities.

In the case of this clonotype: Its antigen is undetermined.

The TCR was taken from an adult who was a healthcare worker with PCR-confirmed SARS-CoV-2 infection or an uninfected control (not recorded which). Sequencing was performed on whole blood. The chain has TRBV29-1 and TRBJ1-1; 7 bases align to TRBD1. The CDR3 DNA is TGCAGCGTTGAAGGCAAGGGGGCTTTCACTGAAGCTTTCTTT. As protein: CSVEGKGAFTEAFF.